This entry lists 8 T cell receptor beta chains sequenced from one sample in a study of OX40 agonist ivuxolimab in advanced cancers. Here immunoSEQ multiplex PCR was the method, and the copy in TCRdb shows in-frame clones only, minus some. The table records about 60,000 clones, 87% of them present only once. Here the sequenced sample was CD4+ or CD8+ T cells sorted from blood, taken in a trial of the OX40 agonist ivuxolimab. Receptors originate from an adult with an advanced solid tumor such as melanoma, head and neck, liver or kidney cancer.

The chain carries TRBV2 and TRBJ2-1; 8 bases are shared with TRBD1. CDR1 is SNHLY, CDR2 FYNNEI, per germline. The J segment lost 7 bases and the V segment lost 6 bases, leaving 8 bases of the junction unmatched. This CDR3 contains 14 residues. The CDR3, as DNA: TGTGCCAGCAGGGTTGACAGGGGAGCGAATGAGCAGTTCTTC. This gives the protein CASRVDRGANEQFF.

This chain connects TRBV5-1 to TRBJ2-7; tentatively, D is TRBD1 (6 bases). CDR3 length equals 15 residues. V was clipped by 0 bases and J by 3 bases, with 13 bases between them. CDR1 and CDR2 (germline): SGHRS, YFSETQ. CDR3 amino acids: CASSLAPEQGYEQYF. Written as DNA, the CDR3 is TGCGCCAGCAGCTTGGCCCCTGAACAGGGCTACGAGCAGTACTTC.

The chain carries TRBV11-3 and TRBJ1-1, with a tentative D call TRBD1 (5 bases). Trimming stripped 5 bases from V and 8 bases from J, with 15 bases between. CDR1 and CDR2 from the germline V gene are SGHNT and YENEEA. The CDR3 extends over 13 amino acids. CDR3 in amino acids: CASSPTVSGEAFF. The CDR3 coding sequence is TGTGCCAGCAGCCCCACCGTTTCAGGGGAAGCTTTCTTT.

V and J are TRBV6-1 and TRBJ2-3; D is unclear. The V and J ends lost 3 bases and 2 bases respectively, with 6 bases between them. Germline CDR1 MNHNS, CDR2 SASEGT. This CDR3 region has 13 residues. CDR3 nucleotides: TGTGCCAGCAGTGACCAGCCCACAGATACGCAGTATTTT. Its protein product is CASSDQPTDTQYF.

The genes are TRBV4-3 and TRBJ2-6; D not resolved. The V end was cut by 4 bases, the J end by 0 bases, with 10 bases between. This CDR3 comprises 16 residues. Germline lookup yields CDR1 LGHNA and CDR2 YSLEER. The CDR3 reads CASSPTYHSGANVLTF. DNA for the CDR3: TGCGCCAGCAGCCCGACATACCACTCTGGGGCCAACGTCCTGACTTTC.

The rearrangement joins TRBV19 to TRBJ1-1; a possible D gene is TRBD1 (5 bases). The CDR3 loop spans 12 amino acids. Germline CDR1 and CDR2: LNHDA and SQIVND (reference sequence). Trimming cost V 5 bases and J 1 base, with 5 bases left between them. The CDR3 DNA reads TGTGCCAGTAGTGACAGGAACACTGAAGCTTTCTTT. Translating gives CASSDRNTEAFF.

The chain carries TRBV10-3 and TRBJ2-3, with 12 positions matching TRBD2. The junction had 8 bases not matched to a gene; V was cut back by 4 bases and J by 6 bases. This CDR3 region has 16 residues. Per germline, CDR1 ENHRY and CDR2 SYGVKD. The CDR3 protein is CAISGSGLAGPDTQYF. As DNA, the CDR3 is TGTGCCATCAGTGGATCCGGACTAGCGGGACCCGATACGCAGTATTTT.

The chain has TRBV18 and TRBJ2-1, with no clear D. This CDR3 has 12 residues. V dropped 5 bases and J dropped 11 bases, with 13 bases sitting between them. Per the germline V gene, CDR1 is KGHSH and CDR2 is LQKENI. The DNA of the CDR3 is TGTGCCAGCTCAGGGGATGACGCGCAGCAGTTCTTC. Translation: CASSGDDAQQFF.